This T cell receptor beta chain was sequenced in a study of PD-1 blockade in classical Hodgkin lymphoma. Study-wide results and caveats: Any patient who commenced nivolumab under 1 year after ASCT was excluded. Newly diagnosed patients reportedly had lower baseline TCR diversity than healthy donors. For complete responders, baseline diversity was comparable to that of newly diagnosed patients. The study found that TCR diversity rose significantly by C4D1 in CD4+ but not CD8+ cells.

Data came from immunoSEQ multiplex PCR; TCRdb stores just in-frame clones and leaves some out. The sample records about 44,000 clones, less than 75% being singletons. Time point: cycle 4 day 1 (C4D1), after less than seven weeks of nivolumab. Each of the patients experienced relapse following autologous stem cell transplantation, and their brentuximab vedotin exposure differed. A single count supports this clone. Antigen unknown. Source: peripheral blood mononuclear cells (PBMCs), taken before the fourth cycle of nivolumab. The clonotype comes from a human donor with classical Hodgkin lymphoma.

Here the CDR3 DNA reads TGTGCCAGCAGCGTAGCTACGCCTATTCAAACCGGGGAGCTGTTTTTT. Translation gives CASSVATPIQTGELFF. The chain joins TRBV9 to TRBJ2-2; D remains ambiguous. The V and J ends lost 0 bases and 5 bases respectively, with 14 bases between them. CDR3 length equals 16 residues. CDR1 is SGDLS, CDR2 YYNGEE, per germline.